The 20 T cell receptor beta chains below were found in one sample sequenced in a study of cytomegalovirus exposure and HLA in healthy donors. This PCR relied on a set of 60 Vbeta primers and 13 Jbeta primers. Assay used: immunoSEQ multiplex PCR; TCRdb lists only in-frame clones, some missing. Of about 200,000 clones listed, around 82% are singletons. The sequencing sample was made of PBMCs. The receptors were gathered from a man aged 35 to 55 in good health and CMV-seropositive.

This chain joins TRBV2 and TRBJ2-1, with 8 nucleotides matching TRBD1. The trim removed 4 bases at V and 6 bases at J, leaving 8 bases unmatched. CDR3 length equals 15 residues. Germline V gives CDR1 SNHLY, CDR2 FYNNEI. Here the CDR3 reads CASSGAGGSGNEQFF. In DNA form, the CDR3 reads TGTGCCAGCAGTGGGGCAGGGGGCTCGGGCAATGAGCAGTTCTTC.

This chain links TRBV29-1 with TRBJ2-2, with 7 bases fitting TRBD2. This CDR3 has 12 residues. Germline V gene data show CDR1 as SQVTM and CDR2 as ANQGSEA. The trim removed 4 bases at V and 6 bases at J, leaving 2 bases unmatched. DNA for the CDR3: TGCAGCGTTGGGGCGGGGGCCGGGGAGCTGTTTTTT. Encoded protein: CSVGAGAGELFF.

This clone was counted only a few times. V is TRBV9 and J is TRBJ2-3; TRBD1 matches 7 bases. Germline V CDR1 and CDR2: SGDLS, YYNGEE. The CDR3 consists of 15 residues. The ends lost 0 bases at V and 3 bases at J; junction bases unmatched: 4. The CDR3 DNA sequence: TGTGCCAGCAGCGTAGGGGGACAGAGAACAGATACGCAGTATTTT. The encoded protein is CASSVGGQRTDTQYF.

The chain has TRBV6-1 and TRBJ2-3; TRBD2 matches 7 bases. Per the germline V gene, CDR1 is MNHNS and CDR2 is SASEGT. Losses at the gene ends were 0 bases for V and 2 bases for J; bases not matched to a gene: 5. CDR3 length equals 16 residues. CDR3 bases: TGTGCCAGCAGTGAAGCGGCTAGCGGCTTCACAGATACGCAGTATTTT. Translation: CASSEAASGFTDTQYF.

This clone was seen a few times. Other nucleotide sequences from this sample produce the same CDR3. The chain joins TRBV7-9 to TRBJ1-1, with D tentatively TRBD1 (6 bases). Germline lookup yields CDR1 SEHNR and CDR2 FQNEAQ (reference sequence). V was trimmed by 3 bases and J by 2 bases, leaving 7 bases between them. The CDR3 extends over 13 amino acids. DNA of the CDR3: TGTGCCAGCAGCTTGGACAGTAACACTGAAGCTTTCTTT. It codes for CASSLDSNTEAFF.

This chain joins TRBV5-1 and TRBJ1-4; weak D call: TRBD1 (5 bases). The CDR3 has 14 amino acids. Trimming cost V 2 bases and J 4 bases, with 9 bases left between them. Germline lookup yields CDR1 SGHRS and CDR2 YFSETQ. The CDR3 DNA is TGCGCCAGCAGCTTCAGGGACTTTAATGAAAAACTGTTTTTT. Its protein is CASSFRDFNEKLFF.

This rearrangement joins TRBV5-6 to TRBJ2-7, with D perhaps TRBD2 (7 bases). Germline V gives CDR1 SGHDT, CDR2 YYEEEE. V gave up 5 bases and J gave up 3 bases, with 15 bases separating them. This CDR3 region has 14 residues. CDR3 region: CASRPQGRVYEQYF. The DNA for the CDR3 is TGTGCCAGCAGACCCCAGGGGAGGGTCTACGAGCAGTACTTC.

The chain uses TRBV7-8 and TRBJ1-1; TRBD1 matches 8 bases. After removal of 5 bases from V and 5 bases from J, the junction contained 4 bases not matched to a gene. The CDR3 contains 13 residues. Germline V gives CDR1 SGHVS, CDR2 FQNEAQ. The CDR3 DNA follows: TGTGCCAGCAGCCTACAGGGGGGAACTGAAGCTTTCTTT. This translates into CASSLQGGTEAFF.

This clone has more than one count but fewer than ten. One junction end does not reproduce the germline sequence, and a read error may be involved. The V gene is TRBV7-9, the J gene TRBJ2-3; tentative D call: TRBD1 (5 bases). From germline, CDR1 is SEHNR and CDR2 FQNEAQ (reference sequence). This CDR3 contains 15 residues. CDR3 residues: CSSSFGADSTDTQYF. CDR3 coding DNA: TGTTCCAGCAGCTTTGGGGCAGATAGCACAGATACGCAGTATTTT.

V is TRBV29-1 and J is TRBJ1-3; 7 bases map to TRBD1. V gave up 6 bases and J gave up 0 bases; unmatched junction bases: 8. CDR1 and CDR2 (germline): SQVTM, ANQGSEA. The CDR3 spans 15 residues. For the CDR3, the DNA is TGCAGCGTCGGTTACAGGGGCCTCTCTGGAAACACCATATATTTT. Its translation is CSVGYRGLSGNTIYF.

This clone came up a few times. The genes are TRBV11-2 and TRBJ2-2; 8 bases fit TRBD1. The V and J ends lost 4 bases and 0 bases, in that order; junction bases with no gene match: 13. Germline CDR1 reads SGHAT; CDR2 reads FQNNGV. The CDR3 is 19 amino acids. DNA for the CDR3: TGTGCCAGCAGCTGGGACAGGCGTGCTACTTTCGCGAACACCGGGGAGCTGTTTTTT. Encoded protein: CASSWDRRATFANTGELFF.

The CDR3 sequence: CASSAYSGRGMGYTF. CDR3 DNA: TGTGCCAGCAGCGCGTATAGCGGAAGGGGAATGGGCTACACCTTC. The chain couples TRBV9 to TRBJ1-2; D perhaps matches TRBD1 (5 bases). The CDR3 totals 15 residues. Per the germline V gene, CDR1 is SGDLS and CDR2 is YYNGEE. Trimming removed 3 bases from V and 8 bases from J, with 20 bases in between.

This clone has only one observation. The chain couples TRBV6-1 to TRBJ2-5; D perhaps matches TRBD2 (6 bases). The germline V and J ends were trimmed by 2 bases and 1 base, with 11 bases remaining between them. Germline V gene lookup returns CDR1 MNHNS and CDR2 SASEGT. The CDR3 contains 15 residues. The CDR3 here is CASSEIGDSQETQYF. The CDR3 nucleotides are TGTGCCAGCAGTGAAATCGGGGACTCCCAAGAGACCCAGTACTTC.

The chain carries TRBV6-1 and TRBJ1-1; 9 nucleotides align to TRBD1. Germline loops: CDR1 MNHNS, CDR2 SASEGT. The CDR3 length is 15 residues. Trimming cost V 6 bases and J 6 bases; bases outside gene matches: 11. The CDR3 bases are TGTGCCAGCAGGGCCCCGGGACAGGGTAGCGCTGAAGCTTTCTTT. Its translation: CASRAPGQGSAEAFF.

The chain uses TRBV7-9 and TRBJ2-2; 8 bases agree with TRBD2. From germline, CDR1 is SEHNR and CDR2 FQNEAQ (reference sequence). The CDR3 totals 16 residues. V was pared by 2 bases and J by 5 bases, with 7 bases of the junction left unmatched. For the CDR3, the DNA is TGTGCCAGCAGCTTACGGGGGGGCGAGGAAACCGGGGAGCTGTTTTTT. Its protein product is CASSLRGGEETGELFF.

The chain recombines TRBV11-2 with TRBJ1-1, with TRBD1 matching 8 bases. The CDR3 is 14 amino acids. Germline CDR1 SGHAT, CDR2 FQNNGV. V shed 3 bases, J shed 5 bases, and the junction held 5 bases outside the gene matches. The CDR3 loop is CASSFGQGATEAFF. The CDR3 DNA sequence: TGTGCCAGCAGCTTCGGGCAGGGGGCAACTGAAGCTTTCTTT. Together with reference TRBV11-2 and TRBJ1-1, the CDR3 gives the full variable domain: EAGVAQSPRYKIIEKRQSVAFWCNPISGHATLYWYQQILGQGPKLLIQFQNNGVVDDSQLPKDRFSAERLKGVDSTLKIQPAKLEDSAVYLCASSFGQGATEAFFGQGTRLTVV.

Only a few counts were recorded for this clone. This rearrangement joins TRBV5-1 to TRBJ2-7; D gene uncertain. CDR1 and CDR2 (germline): SGHRS, YFSETQ. CDR3 length: 14 residues. V was clipped by 1 base and J by 1 base, with 9 bases between them. The CDR3 nucleotides read TGCGCCAGCAGCTTGTTACCGAGTTCCTACGAGCAGTACTTC. It is translated as CASSLLPSSYEQYF.

This clone has just one count. The rearrangement links TRBV19 to TRBJ1-2, with a tentative D call TRBD1 (6 bases). V lost 6 bases, J lost 2 bases, and 19 bases lay in between. The CDR3 contains 16 residues. Germline V gives CDR1 LNHDA, CDR2 SQIVND (reference sequence). The CDR3 loop is CASSLLQGSSNYGYTF. The CDR3 bases are TGTGCCAGTAGCCTTCTACAGGGAAGTTCGAACTATGGCTACACCTTC.

Concerning this clone itself: At one end the junction does not follow the germline gene, possibly because of a read error. This sequence joins TRBV4-3 and TRBJ2-6, with D perhaps TRBD1 (5 bases). CDR3 length equals 14 residues. CDR1 is LGHNA, CDR2 YSLEER, per germline. In DNA form, the CDR3 reads TGCGCCAGCAGCCAATTACGTGGGGCCAACGGCCTGACTTTC. Its protein is CASSQLRGANGLTF.

The chain links TRBV11-2 to TRBJ2-2; tentatively, D is TRBD2 (5 bases). This CDR3 spans 14 amino acids. Germline V CDR1 and CDR2: SGHAT, FQNNGV. Trimming pared 4 bases from V and 4 bases from J, leaving 10 bases between. CDR3 sequence reads: CASSSGLLTGELFF. CDR3 DNA sequence: TGTGCCAGCAGCTCCGGACTTCTCACCGGGGAGCTGTTTTTT.